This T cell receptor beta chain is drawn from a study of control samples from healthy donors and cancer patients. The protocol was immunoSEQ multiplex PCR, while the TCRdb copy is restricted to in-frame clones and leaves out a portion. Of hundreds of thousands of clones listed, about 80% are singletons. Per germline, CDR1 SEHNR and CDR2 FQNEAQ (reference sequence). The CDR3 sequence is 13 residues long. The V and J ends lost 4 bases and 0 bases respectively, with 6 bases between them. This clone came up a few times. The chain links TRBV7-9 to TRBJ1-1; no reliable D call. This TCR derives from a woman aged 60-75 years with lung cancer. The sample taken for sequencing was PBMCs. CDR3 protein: CASSSQLNTEAFF. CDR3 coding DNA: TGTGCCAGCAGCTCGCAGTTGAACACTGAAGCTTTCTTT.